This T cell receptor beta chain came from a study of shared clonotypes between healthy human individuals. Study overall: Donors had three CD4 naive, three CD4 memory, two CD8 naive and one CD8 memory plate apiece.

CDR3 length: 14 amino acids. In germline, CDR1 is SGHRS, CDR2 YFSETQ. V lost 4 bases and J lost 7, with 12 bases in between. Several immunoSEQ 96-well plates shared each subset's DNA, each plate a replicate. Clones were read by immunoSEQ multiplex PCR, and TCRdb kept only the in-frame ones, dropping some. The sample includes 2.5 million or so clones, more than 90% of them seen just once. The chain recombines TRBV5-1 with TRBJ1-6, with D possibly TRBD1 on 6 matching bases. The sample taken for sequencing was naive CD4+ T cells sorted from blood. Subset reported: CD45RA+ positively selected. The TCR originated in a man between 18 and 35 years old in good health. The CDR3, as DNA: TGCGCCAGCAGCGGGGCACAGGGAAATTCACCCCTCCACTTT. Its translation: CASSGAQGNSPLHF.